Reported below is one T cell receptor (beta chain). The antigen is not known. Assay used: immunoSEQ multiplex PCR; TCRdb lists only in-frame clones, some missing. The profile covers approximately 300,000 clones, with more than 80% appearing a single time and 0.84% taken by the ten largest. The data stem from a study of cytomegalovirus exposure and HLA in healthy donors. Background on the study: The approximately 120 validation repertoires used the same platform as the 550 to 800 first-cohort repertoires (as reported by a later analysis). Study-level results: Cytomegalovirus association was listed for 150 or so TCR beta chains.

Germline CDR1 SGHTA, CDR2 FQGTGA. The CDR3 spans 16 residues. V was trimmed by 3 bases and J by 7 bases, leaving 18 bases between them. The validation cohort, a group of roughly 120 subjects, included the donors and was separate from the approximately 650-subject first cohort. The sequence came from a woman aged 18-29 years in good health and CMV-seronegative. The sequencing input was PBMCs. This sequence joins TRBV7-3 and TRBJ2-2; D not certain. The CDR3 DNA follows: TGTGCCAGCAGCTTGGGTTTAGTGGAGTTGGGCGGGGAGCTGTTTTTT. Amino acid sequence: CASSLGLVELGGELFF.